These 27 T cell receptor beta chains came from one sample sequenced in a study of cytomegalovirus exposure and HLA in healthy donors. The primer mix had 60 Vbeta and 13 Jbeta primers. TCRdb's copy holds only in-frame clones and misses some; the assay was immunoSEQ multiplex PCR. The data contain fewer than 75,000 clones, about 80% of them singletons. The sequencing sample was made of PBMCs. These receptors originate from a man aged 25 to 45 in good health and CMV-seronegative.

V gene TRBV11-2 combines with J gene TRBJ1-5; 7 bases map to TRBD1. The CDR3 covers 15 residues. Germline loops: CDR1 SGHAT, CDR2 FQNNGV. V lost 5 bases, J lost 0 bases, and 4 bases stayed unmatched. The CDR3 loop reads CASSRAGGSNQPQHF. CDR3 coding DNA: TGTGCCAGCAGCCGGGCAGGGGGTAGCAATCAGCCCCAGCATTTT. Complete variable domain (other parts from reference TRBV11-2 and TRBJ1-5): EAGVAQSPRYKIIEKRQSVAFWCNPISGHATLYWYQQILGQGPKLLIQFQNNGVVDDSQLPKDRFSAERLKGVDSTLKIQPAKLEDSAVYLCASSRAGGSNQPQHFGDGTRLSIL.

This chain links TRBV25-1 with TRBJ1-2; 9 bases map to TRBD1. Germline values: CDR1 MGHDK, CDR2 SYGVNS. This CDR3 has 15 amino acids. The J segment lost 4 bases and the V segment lost 6 bases, leaving 9 bases of the junction unmatched. CDR3 protein: CASSATGGWSYGYTF. The CDR3 DNA reads as TGTGCCAGCAGCGCTACAGGGGGCTGGAGCTATGGCTACACCTTC.

Points on this clone: The junction departs from germline at one end; a sequencing error may be responsible. The identical CDR3 is also encoded by other nucleotide sequences in the sample. V usage is TRBV6-1 and J usage is TRBJ2-7; tentative D call: TRBD2 (6 bases). Germline loops: CDR1 MNHNS, CDR2 SASEGT. CDR3 length: 16 residues. The CDR3 region has the DNA TGTGCTAGCAGTGAATGGGGCGGGGAACCCTCCTACGAGCAGTACTTC. It is translated as CASSEWGGEPSYEQYF.

This chain uses TRBV6-4 with TRBJ2-2; possibly TRBD1 for D (6 bases). Per the germline V gene, CDR1 is MRHNA and CDR2 is SNTAGT. V was clipped by 6 bases and J by 2 bases, with 10 bases between them. This CDR3 has 14 residues. The DNA of the CDR3 is TGTGCCAGCAGGGGGGCCGGTAACACCGGGGAGCTGTTTTTT. It yields the protein CASRGAGNTGELFF.

The V call is TRBV7-9, the J call TRBJ2-5; TRBD1 might be the D (6 bases). V gave up 5 bases and J gave up 0 bases, with 10 bases separating them. The CDR3 length is 14 residues. The germline V gene has CDR1 SEHNR and CDR2 FQNEAQ (reference sequence). In DNA form, the CDR3 reads TGTGCCAGCAGCCCCGACAGGTACCAAGAGACCCAGTACTTC. This translates into CASSPDRYQETQYF.

The J gene is TRBJ2-1, the V gene TRBV6-5; D possibly corresponds to TRBD1 (5 bases). Germline CDR1 is MNHEY and CDR2 is SVGAGI. The CDR3 spans 15 residues. Trimming stripped 6 bases from V and 2 bases from J, with 14 bases between. CDR3 sequence reads: CASRTDYLPYNEQFF. The DNA for the CDR3 is TGTGCCAGCAGGACAGATTATCTTCCCTACAATGAGCAGTTCTTC.

The chain has TRBV5-1 and TRBJ2-5; 9 nucleotides align to TRBD1. Germline CDR1 and CDR2: SGHRS and YFSETQ. The CDR3 consists of 14 residues. V lost 5 bases, J lost 5 bases, and 7 bases stayed unmatched. CDR3 DNA: TGCGCCAGCAGATACGGACAGGGGAGGGAGACCCAGTACTTC. It yields the protein CASRYGQGRETQYF.

This clone was counted between two and nine times. The chain joins TRBV11-2 to TRBJ1-1; possibly TRBD1 for D (6 bases). The V and J ends lost 2 bases and 6 bases respectively, with 13 bases between them. The V gene's germline CDR1 is SGHAT and CDR2 FQNNGV. The CDR3 has 14 amino acids. The CDR3 protein is CASSLTAGVAEAFF. The CDR3 DNA sequence: TGTGCCAGCAGCTTAACCGCAGGGGTGGCTGAAGCTTTCTTT.

The chain uses TRBV13 and TRBJ1-2; no definite D call. Germline CDR1 reads PRHDT; CDR2 reads FYEKMQ (reference sequence). This CDR3 spans 14 amino acids. Deletions cut 1 base from V and 3 bases from J, with 9 bases between. CDR3 loop: CASSLVDSYYGYTF. The CDR3 DNA is TGTGCCAGCAGCTTAGTAGATAGCTACTATGGCTACACCTTC.

This clone was observed a handful of times. This chain uses TRBV11-2 with TRBJ2-5; possible D gene TRBD2, 6 bases. Germline loops: CDR1 SGHAT, CDR2 FQNNGV. V lost 3 bases to trimming and J lost 3 bases, with 11 bases between them. The CDR3 totals 14 residues. The CDR3 here is CASSLTLAEETQYF. CDR3 coding DNA: TGTGCCAGCAGCTTGACACTAGCAGAAGAGACCCAGTACTTC.

This clone was recorded only once. The genes are TRBV9 and TRBJ2-7, with D unresolved. From germline, CDR1 is SGDLS and CDR2 YYNGEE. CDR3 length: 15 residues. The V and J ends lost 0 bases and 2 bases respectively, with 12 bases between them. Here the CDR3 DNA reads TGTGCCAGCAGCGTAGGGCGCCAGGCAACCTACGAGCAGTACTTC. Amino acids: CASSVGRQATYEQYF.

V is TRBV7-2 and J is TRBJ2-7; possibly TRBD2 for D (5 bases). Deletions cut 1 base from V and 3 bases from J, with 13 bases between. CDR1 SGHTA and CDR2 FQGNSA come from the germline V gene. This CDR3 is 15 amino acids long. CDR3: CASSLVARVHYEQYF. In DNA, the CDR3 is TGTGCCAGCAGCTTAGTAGCGCGGGTACACTACGAGCAGTACTTC.

The chain uses TRBV14 and TRBJ2-1; tentative D call: TRBD1 (7 bases). Germline V gene lookup returns CDR1 SGHDN and CDR2 FVKESK. The V and J ends lost 3 bases and 6 bases respectively, with 15 bases between them. The CDR3 spans 15 residues. In DNA, the CDR3 is TGTGCCAGCAGCCACATGGAGGGGGCGATCAATGAGCAGTTCTTC. Protein sequence: CASSHMEGAINEQFF. The full variable domain, its missing parts supplied by reference TRBV14 and TRBJ2-1, is EAGVTQFPSHSVIEKGQTVTLRCDPISGHDNLYWYRRVMGKEIKFLLHFVKESKQDESGMPNNRFLAERTGGTYSTLKVQPAELEDSGVYFCASSHMEGAINEQFFGPGTRLTVL.

V gene TRBV9 combines with J gene TRBJ2-4; TRBD1 matches at 10 bases. With 0 bases clipped from V and 7 bases from J, the junction kept 1 base outside the gene matches. The CDR3 is made up of 14 amino acids. Germline values: CDR1 SGDLS, CDR2 YYNGEE. This CDR3 reads CASSVGTGGNIQYF. In nucleotides, the CDR3 is TGTGCCAGCAGCGTAGGGACAGGGGGGAACATTCAGTACTTC. The variable domain in full, completed from reference TRBV9 and TRBJ2-4, reads DSGVTQTPKHLITATGQRVTLRCSPRSGDLSVYWYQQSLDQGLQFLIQYYNGEERAKGNILERFSAQQFPDLHSELNLSSLELGDSALYFCASSVGTGGNIQYFGAGTRLSVL.

The V call is TRBV7-8, the J call TRBJ2-1, with D perhaps matching TRBD2 (5 bases). V was cut by 1 base and J by 4 bases, with 14 bases left in between. Germline V gives CDR1 SGHVS, CDR2 FQNEAQ. The CDR3 loop spans 16 amino acids. The CDR3 bases are TGTGCCAGCAGCTTAGAGACTATTGGGCGGTACAATGAGCAGTTCTTC. Encoded protein: CASSLETIGRYNEQFF.

V gene TRBV21-1 combines with J gene TRBJ1-5; TRBD1, the D gene given by the table, was not confirmed from the DNA. TRBV21-1 is an annotated pseudogene. The CDR3 totals 21 residues. The CDR3 coding sequence is TGTGCCAGCAGCGGAAGAGCCGGAAGGAAGGCCGGGACAGGGGGGAATCAGCCCCAGCATTTT. Amino acids: CASSGRAGRKAGTGGNQPQHF.

The chain joins TRBV6-5 to TRBJ1-4; 11 bases are shared with TRBD1. The germline gives CDR1 MNHEY, CDR2 SVGAGI. The CDR3 is 16 amino acids. After removal of 0 bases from V and 7 bases from J, the junction contained 4 bases not matched to a gene. The CDR3 loop is CASSYSWTGGGEKLFF. The CDR3 region has the DNA TGTGCCAGCAGTTACTCCTGGACAGGGGGCGGTGAAAAACTGTTTTTT.

The rearrangement joins TRBV11-2 to TRBJ2-1; TRBD2 matches 8 bases. Germline loops: CDR1 SGHAT, CDR2 FQNNGV. CDR3 length: 14 amino acids. Germline trimming cut 5 bases from V and 7 bases from J; bases unmatched to any gene: 7. The CDR3 loop is CASSPTGGWNEQFF. The CDR3 DNA sequence: TGTGCCAGCAGCCCCACGGGAGGGTGGAATGAGCAGTTCTTC.

The rearrangement links TRBV5-6 to TRBJ2-1; TRBD2 matches 9 bases. V gave up 0 bases and J gave up 8 bases; unmatched junction bases: 12. Germline V lookup: CDR1 SGHDT, CDR2 YYEEEE. This CDR3 is built from 17 residues. CDR3 loop: CASSLGLIAGAGYEQFF. The CDR3 bases are TGTGCCAGCAGCTTGGGTCTCATAGCGGGGGCCGGCTATGAGCAGTTCTTC.

The chain uses TRBV11-2 and TRBJ1-1; the D is unclear. The ends were cut back, 1 base at V and 1 base at J, with 19 bases in the middle. The length of the CDR3 is 18 residues. Germline lookup yields CDR1 SGHAT and CDR2 FQNNGV. As DNA, the CDR3 is TGTGCCAGCAGCTTAGGATTGAAGGGTAACCGGGGGAACACTGAAGCTTTCTTT. It is translated as CASSLGLKGNRGNTEAFF.

This chain joins TRBV5-1 and TRBJ1-2; TRBD1 matches at 7 bases. Losses at the gene ends were 5 bases for V and 6 bases for J; bases not matched to a gene: 7. CDR3 length: 13 amino acids. Germline V CDR1 and CDR2: SGHRS, YFSETQ. CDR3 region: CASSGGTVDGYTF. The CDR3 DNA reads TGCGCCAGCAGTGGCGGGACAGTAGATGGCTACACCTTC.

The rearrangement joins TRBV19 to TRBJ1-4; D gene uncertain. The ends were cut back, 6 bases at V and 8 bases at J, with 19 bases in the middle. Germline CDR1 LNHDA, CDR2 SQIVND (reference sequence). The CDR3 has 15 residues. The CDR3 sequence: CASSSVGSSKEKLFF. In nucleotides, the CDR3 is TGTGCCAGTAGCTCCGTCGGGAGTAGTAAAGAAAAACTGTTTTTT. The full variable domain, with the rest looked up from reference TRBV19 and TRBJ1-4, is DGGITQSPKYLFRKEGQNVTLSCEQNLNHDAMYWYRQDPGQGLRLIYYSQIVNDFQKGDIAEGYSVSREKKESFPLTVTSAQKNPTAFYLCASSSVGSSKEKLFFGSGTQLSVL.

The chain uses TRBV6-5 and TRBJ2-7; 9 bases align to TRBD2. CDR3 length: 14 amino acids. CDR1 and CDR2 from the germline V gene are MNHEY and SVGAGI. With 6 bases clipped from V and 2 bases from J, the junction kept 5 bases outside the gene matches. This chain's CDR3 is CASSGTSIPYEQYF. The CDR3 bases are TGTGCCAGCAGCGGGACTAGCATACCCTACGAGCAGTACTTC.

The V call is TRBV7-9, the J call TRBJ1-6, with D hard to call. The germline V and J ends were trimmed by 5 bases and 13 bases, with 24 bases remaining between them. The CDR3 covers 16 residues. CDR1 and CDR2 (germline): SEHNR, FQNEAQ (reference sequence). The CDR3 region has the DNA TGTGCCAGCAGCCCCACGACACTCGGCTGGAATGCGCCCCTCCACTTT. Translation gives CASSPTTLGWNAPLHF. Combining the CDR3 with reference TRBV7-9 and TRBJ1-6 gives the whole variable domain DTGVSQNPRHKITKRGQNVTFRCDPISEHNRLYWYRQTLGQGPEFLTYFQNEAQLEKSRLLSDRFSAERPKGSFSTLEIQRTEQGDSAMYLCASSPTTLGWNAPLHFGNGTRLTVT.

This rearrangement joins TRBV7-8 to TRBJ1-1, with D tentatively TRBD1 (6 bases). The CDR3 spans 15 residues. Germline V CDR1 and CDR2: SGHVS, FQNEAQ. The V end was cut by 3 bases, the J end by 1 base, with 12 bases between. The CDR3 DNA sequence: TGTGCCAGCAGCTTCTCCGGGGGGGCGAACACTGAAGCTTTCTTT. Encoded protein: CASSFSGGANTEAFF. The entire variable domain, with the rest obtained from reference TRBV7-8 and TRBJ1-1, is as follows: GAGVSQSPRYKVAKRGQDVALRCDPISGHVSLFWYQQALGQGPEFLTYFQNEAQLDKSGLPSDRFFAERPEGSVSTLKIQRTQQEDSAVYLCASSFSGGANTEAFFGQGTRLTVV.

This sequence joins TRBV2 and TRBJ2-1; the D is unclear. The CDR3 is 12 residues long. The V and J ends lost 7 bases and 12 bases respectively, with 16 bases between them. Germline V gene lookup returns CDR1 SNHLY and CDR2 FYNNEI. In DNA, the CDR3 is TGTGCCAGCAATAGAGAACTACTGCGGCAGTTCTTC. Protein: CASNRELLRQFF.

V and J are TRBV7-8 and TRBJ2-5, with TRBD2 identical over 12 bases. The germline V gene encodes CDR1 SGHVS and CDR2 FQNEAQ. J was trimmed by 4 bases and V by 5 bases; bases with no gene match: 11. The CDR3 is made up of 17 amino acids. CDR3 residues: CASSRRLAGAWGETQYF. The CDR3 coding sequence is TGTGCCAGCAGCCGTCGACTAGCGGGAGCATGGGGAGAGACCCAGTACTTC.